This paragraph reports one TCR beta chain. This specimen comes from a study of blood T cell repertoires in COVID-19. Study-wide background: Sample material is recorded as cDNA or gDNA derived from T cells, B-cell-depleted T cells, or PBMCs.

In the original processing: Quantification of nucleated cells was approximated via reference gene primer amplification. TCRdb keeps only in-frame clones here, not all; method: immunoSEQ multiplex PCR. Clone size and the V and J calls come from that table; the DNA yielded D and trimming. This sample has under 200,000 clones; around 82% occur once, and the top ten carry about 9.1%. Between the trimmed V and J ends, which lost 6 bases and 6 bases, there was a span of 14 bases. CDR3 size: 14 residues. Germline V gene data show CDR1 as MNHEY and CDR2 as SVGEGT. The J gene is TRBJ1-4, the V gene TRBV6-2 or TRBV6-3; D call uncertain. This receptor was taken from a woman aged 80 or over with acute or convalescent COVID-19. Sequencing input: peripheral blood. CDR3 loop: CASSRGTMDEKLFF. CDR3 nucleotide sequence: TGTGCCAGCAGCCGCGGAACGATGGATGAAAAACTGTTTTTT.